The next 19 T cell receptor beta chains were all read from a single sample in a study of T cell responses to AZD1222 COVID-19 vaccine. Generated by immunoSEQ multiplex PCR, the TCRdb table keeps only in-frame clones and is missing some. The profile shows roughly 100,000 clones, 90% of them singletons. The sample consisted of peripheral blood, taken 28 days after the second AZD1222 dose. Source of these receptors: an adult who received the AZD1222 COVID-19 vaccine.

This chain connects TRBV10-2 to TRBJ1-2; no firm D call. Trimming shortened V by 6 bases and J by 8 bases, and 16 bases separated the two germline ends. The CDR3 runs 13 residues. Germline CDR1 WSHSY, CDR2 SAAADI. CDR3 DNA: TGCGCCAGCAGCCCCTCCCAGGTTGGGGGCTACACCTTC. Translating gives CASSPSQVGGYTF.

This chain connects TRBV10-3 to TRBJ1-3, with D perhaps TRBD1 (6 bases). CDR1 is ENHRY and CDR2 is SYGVKD in the germline V gene. Trimming removed 0 bases from V and 2 bases from J, with 11 bases in between. This CDR3 comprises 16 residues. CDR3 protein: CAISESFAGAGNTIYF. DNA of the CDR3: TGTGCCATCAGTGAGTCATTCGCAGGGGCTGGAAACACCATATATTTT.

This clone has just a few counts. J is TRBJ1-1 and V is TRBV27; 7 bases fit TRBD1. Unmatched junction bases numbered 6, after V lost 10 bases and J lost 1 base. Germline V gene data show CDR1 as MNHEY and CDR2 as SMNVEV (reference sequence). This CDR3 comprises 13 residues. CDR3 bases: TGTGCCAAATACGACAGGGCGAACACTGAAGCTTTCTTT. This gives the protein CAKYDRANTEAFF.

The chain recombines TRBV2 with TRBJ2-1, with 10 bases matching TRBD1. Germline V gene data show CDR1 as SNHLY and CDR2 as FYNNEI. There are 15 residues in the CDR3. With 6 bases clipped from V and 4 bases from J, the junction kept 6 bases outside the gene matches. The CDR3: CASSADRGVYNEQFF. The DNA of the CDR3 is TGTGCCAGCAGCGCGGACAGGGGGGTTTACAATGAGCAGTTCTTC.

The V and J genes are TRBV5-5 and TRBJ1-1; no reliable D call. This CDR3 is 17 amino acids long. Trimming left V 1 base short and J 0 bases short, with 16 bases between. Per the germline V gene, CDR1 is SGHKS and CDR2 is YYEKEE (reference sequence). Here the CDR3 DNA reads TGTGCCAGCAGCTTGTTAGTTCCCAATGGGGTGAACACTGAAGCTTTCTTT. This translates into CASSLLVPNGVNTEAFF.

This chain uses TRBV5-4 with TRBJ1-1, with D hard to call. With 0 bases removed from V and 8 bases from J, the gap between germline ends came to 14 bases. Germline CDR1 and CDR2: SGHNT and YYREEE (reference sequence). CDR3 length equals 14 residues. The CDR3 here is CASSLDRRSDEAFF. CDR3 sequence (DNA): TGTGCCAGCAGCTTGGACCGGCGGTCAGACGAAGCTTTCTTT.

A few counts support this clone. The rearrangement links TRBV28 to TRBJ2-7, with 9 bases aligning to TRBD1. The CDR3 loop spans 16 amino acids. The J segment lost 5 bases and the V segment lost 3 bases, leaving 11 bases of the junction unmatched. Germline V CDR1 and CDR2: MDHEN, SYDVKM. This CDR3 reads CASSFPGTGLSHEQYF. The CDR3 DNA is TGTGCCAGCAGTTTTCCCGGGACAGGGCTCTCACACGAGCAGTACTTC.

CDR3 in amino acids: CASSQPMGGGASGNTIYF. Here the CDR3 DNA reads TGCGCCAGCAGCCAACCTATGGGGGGAGGGGCCTCTGGAAACACCATATATTTT. The V gene is TRBV4-1, the J gene TRBJ1-3; D perhaps matches TRBD1 (5 bases). V was trimmed by 2 bases and J by 0 bases, leaving 17 bases between them. Germline CDR1 reads MGHRA; CDR2 reads YSYEKL. The CDR3 has 18 residues.

This clone was seen only once. This chain links TRBV3-1 (or the pseudogene TRBV3-2) with TRBJ2-2; tentative D call: TRBD1 (5 bases). CDR3 size: 16 residues. The germline CDR1 and CDR2 sequences are LGHDT and YNNKEL (reference sequence). V was clipped by 0 bases and J by 1 base, with 9 bases between them. The CDR3 sequence: CASSQDDSLNTGELFF. The CDR3 DNA follows: TGTGCCAGCAGCCAAGATGACAGCCTGAACACCGGGGAGCTGTTTTTT.

The chain links TRBV28 to TRBJ1-4; TRBD1 matches 9 bases. After removal of 4 bases from V and 2 bases from J, the junction contained 8 bases not matched to a gene. The germline V gene has CDR1 MDHEN and CDR2 SYDVKM. CDR3 size: 17 residues. For the CDR3, the DNA is TGTGCCAGCAGTTCTACCGGGACAGGGTGGACTAATGAAAAACTGTTTTTT. Translating gives CASSSTGTGWTNEKLFF.

The CDR3 reads CASSFGWGQANTEAFF. CDR3 bases: TGTGCCAGCAGCTTTGGCTGGGGGCAAGCGAACACTGAAGCTTTCTTT. V is TRBV12-1 and J is TRBJ1-1; no DNA check was done on the table's D call, TRBD1. TRBV12-1 is deemed a pseudogene. The CDR3 extends over 16 amino acids.

This rearrangement joins TRBV6-5 to TRBJ1-2; D is ambiguous. CDR1 is MNHEY, CDR2 SVGAGI, per germline. Trimming stripped 7 bases from V and 2 bases from J, with 14 bases between. The CDR3 is 14 amino acids. For the CDR3, the DNA is TGTGCCAGCAACCCCATTGACGGAAACTATGGCTACACCTTC. Amino acids: CASNPIDGNYGYTF.

Here the CDR3 DNA reads TGTGCCAGAAGCTTCACTAGCGGCGGGGAGCTGTTTTTT. This sequence encodes CARSFTSGGELFF. J is TRBJ2-2 and V is TRBV5-3, with 8 bases that match TRBD2. TRBV5-3 carries the ORF label, with uncertain function. Germline trimming cut 2 bases from V and 7 bases from J; bases unmatched to any gene: 1. The CDR3 has 13 residues.

The genes are TRBV7-9 and TRBJ2-7, with D perhaps being TRBD1 or TRBD2 (5 bases each). V was pared by 6 bases and J by 0 bases, with 9 bases between. Germline lookup yields CDR1 SEHNR and CDR2 FQNEAQ (reference sequence). The CDR3 contains 13 residues. CDR3 region: CASRRDVSYEQYF. In nucleotides, the CDR3 is TGTGCCAGCAGAAGGGACGTCTCCTACGAGCAGTACTTC.

The chain uses TRBV19 and TRBJ1-2; D is ambiguous. The CDR3 length is 15 residues. V was shortened by 5 bases and J by 7 bases, with 20 bases between the two germline ends. Germline V gene sequence: CDR1 LNHDA, CDR2 SQIVND (reference sequence). CDR3 DNA sequence: TGTGCCAGTAGTGTCGCCAGTTTAAACTTGGGTGGCTACACCTTC. The encoded protein is CASSVASLNLGGYTF.

The genes are TRBV21-1 and TRBJ1-4. TRBV21-1 counts as a pseudogene. This CDR3 comprises 14 residues. The CDR3, as DNA: TGTGCCAGCAGCAACCCGATACGGGCGGGAAAACTGTTTTTT. This sequence encodes CASSNPIRAGKLFF.

V usage is TRBV19 and J usage is TRBJ2-7; 8 nucleotides line up with TRBD1. The CDR3 length is 17 residues. Germline CDR1 reads LNHDA; CDR2 reads SQIVND (reference sequence). V was pared by 4 bases and J by 5 bases, with 16 bases of the junction left unmatched. The CDR3 DNA is TGTGCCAGTAGTACCTCCACCGGGACAGGCGTTATTGACGAGCAGTACTTC. It encodes CASSTSTGTGVIDEQYF.

The CDR3 loop reads CASSPGTWNEKLFF. The CDR3 coding sequence is TGTGCCAGCAGCCCGGGCACATGGAATGAAAAACTGTTTTTT. This rearrangement joins TRBV3-1 (or the pseudogene TRBV3-2) to TRBJ1-4; D is uncertain. The CDR3 extends over 14 amino acids. Germline assignment: CDR1 LGHDT and CDR2 YNNKEL (reference sequence). V lost 4 bases, J lost 5 bases, and 11 bases lay in between.

V usage is TRBV19 and J usage is TRBJ2-1; D not certain. Looked up from germline, CDR1 is LNHDA and CDR2 is SQIVND (reference sequence). This CDR3 region has 11 residues. Trimming left V 3 bases short and J 7 bases short, with 4 bases between. This CDR3 reads CASSILNEQFF. CDR3 nucleotide sequence: TGTGCCAGTAGTATTTTGAATGAGCAGTTCTTC.